The 20 T cell receptor beta chains listed next were all sequenced from one sample in a study of post-analysis software for immune sequencing data (dated by TCRdb to about 2015). The study at large found these results: Several TRBV segments, including TRBV5-6, TRBV5-1 and TRBV20-1, were significantly more frequent in patients than controls.

The receptor library was made with PCR. The listed sequencing device is Illumina HiSeq 2500. To reduce PCR and sequencing biases, unique molecular identifiers were incorporated into the TCR beta cDNA libraries. In-frame beta chains were kept once TCRdb had trimmed the public reads at Q25 with fastp and called clones with MiXCR. Entries that share a CDR3 protein sequence are merged under the most common genes and DNA. The sample yields more than 450,000 distinct CDR3 sequences; about 40% were counted once. The top ten constitute more than 1.5% of the sample. Their target antigens are unknown. Sequencing was carried out using blood. The receptors come from a girl aged 5-17 years with multiple sclerosis.

Of note for this clonotype: One end of the junction does not line up with germline, which may come from a read error. The rearrangement links TRBV10-1 to TRBJ2-3, with D tentatively TRBD2 (6 bases). There are 15 residues in the CDR3. Germline CDR1 WNHNN, CDR2 SYGVQD (reference sequence). CDR3 bases: TGCGCCAGCAGTGAGAAACGGGGGTACACAGATATGCAGTATTTT. Translation: CASSEKRGYTDMQYF.

This clonotype was found a few times. The chain employs TRBV20-1 and TRBJ2-1; D is uncertain. V lost 2 bases, J lost 5 bases, and 4 bases lay in between. This CDR3 has 11 residues. CDR1 is DFQATT, CDR2 SNEGSKA, per germline (reference sequence). The CDR3 bases are TGCAGTGCTAGACGAGACAATGAGCAGTTCTTC. It is translated as CSARRDNEQFF.

This clonotype was observed a handful of times. The CDR3 nucleotides are TGTGCCAGCAGTCCCTCCGGGACCCTTAATGAAAAACTGTTTTTT. It translates to CASSPSGTLNEKLFF. This chain uses TRBV12-3 or TRBV12-4 with TRBJ1-4; tentatively, D is TRBD1 (5 bases). The CDR3 has 15 residues. V lost 5 bases, J lost 4 bases, and 14 bases lay in between.

V and J are TRBV7-8 and TRBJ2-1; tentatively, D is TRBD2 (6 bases). The germline CDR1 and CDR2 sequences are SGHVS and FQNEAQ. This CDR3 has 14 amino acids. The V end was cut by 7 bases, the J end by 7 bases, with 17 bases between. The CDR3 loop is CASTRDSLINEQFF. In DNA form, the CDR3 reads TGTGCCAGCACCCGGGACTCCCTGATTAATGAGCAGTTCTTC.

The genes are TRBV12-3 or TRBV12-4 and TRBJ1-2; TRBD1 might be the D (5 bases). The CDR3 sequence is 13 residues long. The ends were cut back, 6 bases at V and 10 bases at J, with 18 bases in the middle. This CDR3 is CASSPQAYSDYTF. CDR3 coding DNA: TGTGCCAGCAGCCCACAGGCATACTCTGACTACACCTTC.

The count of this clonotype is one. This rearrangement joins TRBV30 to TRBJ1-1; D is unresolved. The CDR3 is 12 residues long. The V gene's germline CDR1 is GTSNPN and CDR2 SVGIG (reference sequence). Between the trimmed V and J ends, which lost 1 base and 2 bases, there was a span of 5 bases. The CDR3 protein is CAWSGTNTEAFF. The CDR3, as DNA: TGTGCCTGGAGTGGGACCAACACTGAAGCTTTCTTT.

This chain uses TRBV29-1 with TRBJ1-2; TRBD1 matches 7 bases. The V gene's germline CDR1 is SQVTM and CDR2 ANQGSEA. J was trimmed by 3 bases and V by 5 bases; bases with no gene match: 9. The CDR3 has 14 residues. The CDR3 DNA reads as TGCAGCGTTACTACACCCGGGACAGACTATGGCTACACCTTC. It translates to CSVTTPGTDYGYTF.

On this clonotype itself: Being one base from a much bigger clone, this may be a read error. The genes are TRBV5-1 and TRBJ2-5; 8 bases are shared with TRBD1. This CDR3 has 16 amino acids. The germline CDR1 and CDR2 sequences are SGHRS and YFSETQ. The CDR3 here is CAGSLLDRATGETQYF. The CDR3 DNA reads as TGCGCCGGCAGCTTGTTGGACAGGGCAACGGGTGAGACCCAGTACTTC.

With respect to this clonotype: The final CDR3 position lacks the conserved phenylalanine or tryptophan, pointing to a likely read error. The chain recombines TRBV24-1 with TRBJ2-3; D unresolved. The CDR3 consists of 13 residues. Germline V gene data show CDR1 as KGHDR and CDR2 as SFDVKD. The CDR3 loop is CATGDTRGDTQYC. CDR3 DNA sequence: TGTGCCACCGGTGACACGCGAGGAGATACGCAGTATTGT.

This clonotype has more than one count but fewer than ten. This chain uses TRBV5-1 with TRBJ1-2; D gene unclear. From germline, CDR1 is SGHRS and CDR2 YFSETQ. Trimming removed 0 bases at V and 6 bases at J, with 18 bases between. The CDR3 runs 16 residues. The CDR3 sequence: CASSLGVWAETHGYTF. In nucleotides, the CDR3 is TGCGCCAGCAGCTTGGGAGTCTGGGCAGAAACTCATGGCTACACCTTC.

This clonotype has just a few counts. This chain connects TRBV20-1 to TRBJ1-5; the D gene is possibly TRBD1 (6 bases). CDR1 DFQATT and CDR2 SNEGSKA come from the germline V gene (reference sequence). The V end lost 2 bases, the J end lost 3 bases, and 11 bases lay between the germline ends. The CDR3 is made up of 14 amino acids. CDR3 coding DNA: TGCAGTGCTAGATACCCAGGGGTCAATCAGCCCCAGCATTTT. Its translation: CSARYPGVNQPQHF.

This chain uses TRBV11-3 with TRBJ2-7; 9 nucleotides match TRBD1. The length of the CDR3 is 16 residues. V gave up 2 bases and J gave up 3 bases; unmatched junction bases: 8. Germline values: CDR1 SGHNT, CDR2 YENEEA. Written as DNA, the CDR3 is TGTGCCAGCAGCTTATACTATGGGACAGGGAACTACGAGCAGTACTTC. As protein: CASSLYYGTGNYEQYF.

This clonotype was observed a few times. The genes are TRBV6-5 and TRBJ1-2, with unresolved D. The CDR3 totals 15 residues. V was pared by 2 bases and J by 2 bases, with 12 bases between. Germline CDR1 and CDR2: MNHEY and SVGAGI. The CDR3 DNA reads as TGTGCCAGCAGTTACGGGGTAGAATACAACTATGGCTACACCTTC. Translated: CASSYGVEYNYGYTF.

V is TRBV24-1 and J is TRBJ1-2; TRBD1 might be the D (5 bases). The CDR3 sequence is 13 residues long. Germline assignment: CDR1 KGHDR and CDR2 SFDVKD. V was clipped by 4 bases and J by 5 bases, with 10 bases between them. CDR3 coding DNA: TGTGCCACCAGTGACCCAGGGTGGTATGGCTACACCTTC. It encodes CATSDPGWYGYTF.

With regard to this clonotype: The junction departs from the called germline gene at one end, perhaps through a read error. The rearrangement uses TRBV7-9 and TRBJ2-7, with 7 nucleotides matching TRBD2. The end of the DNA is better explained by TRBJ2-5, so the J call may be wrong. Germline CDR1 is SEHNR and CDR2 is FQNEAQ (reference sequence). The CDR3 is made up of 15 amino acids. The DNA of the CDR3 is TGTACCAGCAGCTTAGTGGGACTAATCCAAGAGACCCAGTACTTC. Translating it yields CTSSLVGLIQETQYF.

The CDR3: CASTAENEQFF. The CDR3 region has the DNA TGTGCCAGCACCGCGGAGAATGAGCAGTTCTTC. This chain connects TRBV12-3 or TRBV12-4 to TRBJ2-1; unclear D gene. There are 11 residues in the CDR3. Trimming pared 7 bases from V and 7 bases from J, leaving 8 bases between.

The DNA for the CDR3 is TGTGCCAGCAGTTTAGGGGGATTGGATCAGCCCCAGCATTTT. Amino acid sequence: CASSLGGLDQPQHF. This rearrangement joins TRBV12-3 or TRBV12-4 to TRBJ1-5, with D unresolved. Trimming took 1 base from V and 5 from J, leaving 9 bases between them. The CDR3 runs 14 residues.

This clonotype was observed a few times. This chain links TRBV3-1 with TRBJ2-1; 9 bases fit TRBD2. Germline V gene sequence: CDR1 LGHDT, CDR2 YNNKEL (reference sequence). J lost 10 bases, V lost 1 base, and 5 bases had no gene match. This CDR3 is built from 14 residues. The CDR3 is CASSQVGLAQEQFF. The CDR3 nucleotides are TGTGCCAGCAGCCAAGTGGGACTAGCCCAGGAGCAGTTCTTC.

The chain combines TRBV27 with TRBJ2-1; 11 nucleotides line up with TRBD2. Trimming cost V 6 bases and J 4 bases; bases outside gene matches: 8. The CDR3 sequence is 16 residues long. Germline V gene lookup returns CDR1 MNHEY and CDR2 SMNVEV (reference sequence). CDR3 in DNA: TGTGCCAGCAGCACCCTACTAGCGGGAGATTACAATGAGCAGTTCTTC. This encodes CASSTLLAGDYNEQFF.

This clonotype has a handful of counts. The junction does not match germline at one end; this may be a read error. This chain uses TRBV7-2 with TRBJ2-1; TRBD2 aligns across 9 bases. Germline CDR1 reads SGHTA; CDR2 reads FQGNSA. This CDR3 has 13 residues. For the CDR3, the DNA is TGTGCCAGCAGCCTAGCGGGATTCAATGAGCAGTTCTTC. It yields the protein CASSLAGFNEQFF. Full variable domain (missing parts from reference TRBV7-2 and TRBJ2-1): GAGVSQSPSNKVTEKGKDVELRCDPISGHTALYWYRQSLGQGLEFLIYFQGNSAPDKSGLPSDRFSAERTGGSVSTLTIQRTQQEDSAVYLCASSLAGFNEQFFGPGTRLTVL.